The rows below give T cell receptor beta chains drawn from one sample of a study of cytomegalovirus exposure and HLA in healthy donors. The repertoire was sequenced with immunoSEQ multiplex PCR; TCRdb's copy has only in-frame clones and lacks some. The sample carries under 300,000 clones, 84% recorded once. Sequencing was done on a sample of PBMCs. These receptors were obtained from a woman aged 40-49 years in good health and CMV-seropositive. The CDR3 runs from the conserved cysteine through the conserved F or W. Fields, in order: J gene, D gene, V gene, CDR3 DNA, CDR3 protein. D genes are given only for firm matches.

TRBJ2-7 . TRBV19 TGTGCCAGTAGTATAGGAGACCGACTTAGCTACGAGCAGTACTTC CASSIGDRLSYEQYF
TRBJ2-5 TRBD1 TRBV5-6 TGTGCCAGCAGCTTGGCCTCAGGGGGCTTAGGAGAGACCCAGTACTTC CASSLASGGLGETQYF
TRBJ1-2 TRBD1 TRBV7-2 TGTGCCAGCAGCTACGGACAGGGGGCTGCCTATGGCTACACCTTC CASSYGQGAAYGYTF
TRBJ2-7 TRBD2 TRBV10-2 TGCGCCAGCAGGGAGGGACTAGCCGGCTCCTACGAGCAGTACTTC CASREGLAGSYEQYF
TRBJ2-2 TRBD1 TRBV4-3 TGCGCCAGCAGCCAACGGACAGGGGTTACCGGGGAGCTGTTTTTT CASSQRTGVTGELFF
TRBJ2-4 . TRBV27 TGTGCCAGCAGTTTTTCTACCTTAGCCAAAAACATTCAGTACTTC CASSFSTLAKNIQYF
TRBJ1-2 TRBD1 TRBV7-9 TGTGCCAGCAGCTTACAGGGGGTAGACTATGGCTACACCTTC CASSLQGVDYGYTF
TRBJ2-7 TRBD2 TRBV27 TGTGCCAGCAGTTTATCGTGGCGGGAGGATACCTACGAGCAGTACTTC CASSLSWREDTYEQYF
TRBJ2-1 TRBD2 TRBV28 TGTGCCAGCAGCAAGCAGGCGGGGGGGGACAATGAGCAGTTCTTC CASSKQAGGDNEQFF
TRBJ1-1 . TRBV4-2 TGTGCCAGCAGCCAATTGGGGGCCACTGAAGCTTTCTTT CASSQLGATEAFF
TRBJ2-7 TRBD2 TRBV29-1 TGCAGCGTTGGGGGACTAGCGGGAGAATGGTACGAGCAGTACTTC CSVGGLAGEWYEQYF
TRBJ1-2 TRBD1 TRBV4-3 TGCGCCAGCAGCCAAGATATGGGACAGGGGAGCTATGGCTACACCTTC CASSQDMGQGSYGYTF
TRBJ2-3 TRBD2 TRBV27 TGTGCCAAGCGGGAGGTGAGAGATACGCAGTATTTT CAKREVRDTQYF
TRBJ2-2 . TRBV19 TGTGCCAGTAGTCTCGCCAGGCGGGGCGGGGAGCTGTTTTTT CASSLARRGGELFF
TRBJ2-5 TRBD2 TRBV29-1 TGCAGCGTTGGGACTAGCGGATCCCAAGAGACCCAGTACTTC CSVGTSGSQETQYF
TRBJ2-1 TRBD2 TRBV30 TGTGCCTGGAGTGTAACTAGCGGGCCGTACAATGAGCAGTTCTTC CAWSVTSGPYNEQFF
TRBJ1-5 TRBD1 TRBV27 TGTGCCAGCAGCTCCTTGGGGACAGACTTTTCCCCAGGGCAGCCCCAGCATTTT CASSSLGTDFSPGQPQHF